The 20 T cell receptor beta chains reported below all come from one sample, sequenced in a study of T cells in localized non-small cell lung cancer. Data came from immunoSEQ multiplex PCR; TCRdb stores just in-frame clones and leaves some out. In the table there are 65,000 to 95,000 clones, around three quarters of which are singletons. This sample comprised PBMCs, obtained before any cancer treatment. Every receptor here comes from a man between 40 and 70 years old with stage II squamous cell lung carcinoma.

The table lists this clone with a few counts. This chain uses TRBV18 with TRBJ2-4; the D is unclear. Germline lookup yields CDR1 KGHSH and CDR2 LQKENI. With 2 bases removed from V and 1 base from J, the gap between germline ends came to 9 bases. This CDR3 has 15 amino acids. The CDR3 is CASSPSGGAKNIQYF. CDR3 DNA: TGTGCCAGCTCACCATCGGGTGGGGCCAAAAACATTCAGTACTTC. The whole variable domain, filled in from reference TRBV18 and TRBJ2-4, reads NAGVMQNPRHLVRRRGQEARLRCSPMKGHSHVYWYRQLPEEGLKFMVYLQKENIIDESGMPKERFSAEFPKEGPSILRIQQVVRGDSAAYFCASSPSGGAKNIQYFGAGTRLSVL.

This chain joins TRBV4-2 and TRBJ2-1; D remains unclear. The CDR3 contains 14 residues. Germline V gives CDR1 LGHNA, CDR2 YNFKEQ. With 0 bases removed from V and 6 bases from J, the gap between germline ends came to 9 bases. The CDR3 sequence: CASSQDGSLNEQFF. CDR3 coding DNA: TGTGCCAGCAGCCAAGATGGGTCCCTCAATGAGCAGTTCTTC.

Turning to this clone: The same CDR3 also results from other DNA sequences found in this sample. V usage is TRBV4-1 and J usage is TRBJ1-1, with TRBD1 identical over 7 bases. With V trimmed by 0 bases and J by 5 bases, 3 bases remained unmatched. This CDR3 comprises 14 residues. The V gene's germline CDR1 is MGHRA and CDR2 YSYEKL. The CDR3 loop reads CASSQDRGRTEAFF. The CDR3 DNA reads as TGCGCCAGCAGCCAAGATAGGGGGCGGACTGAAGCTTTCTTT.

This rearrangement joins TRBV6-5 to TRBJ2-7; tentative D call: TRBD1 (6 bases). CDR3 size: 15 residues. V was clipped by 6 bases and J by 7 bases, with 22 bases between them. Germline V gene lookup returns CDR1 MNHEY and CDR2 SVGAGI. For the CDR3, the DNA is TGTGCCAGCAGCCCCTCGGGGCAGGGGTCGGGAGAGCAGTACTTC. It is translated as CASSPSGQGSGEQYF.

The CDR3 region has the DNA TGTGCCTGGACCCGGACAGGGACGGGGGAAAAACTGTTTTTT. It encodes CAWTRTGTGEKLFF. The chain links TRBV30 to TRBJ1-4, with 8 bases fitting TRBD1. Per the germline V gene, CDR1 is GTSNPN and CDR2 is SVGIG (reference sequence). Germline trimming cut 4 bases from V and 8 bases from J; bases unmatched to any gene: 9. The CDR3 has 14 amino acids.

CDR3 in amino acids: CASSQREGEIQRHGYTF. The CDR3 DNA is TGCGCCAGCAGCCAACGCGAGGGGGAGATCCAAAGGCATGGCTACACCTTC. This chain connects TRBV4-1 to TRBJ1-2; weak D call: TRBD1 (6 bases). The germline CDR1 and CDR2 sequences are MGHRA and YSYEKL. V was clipped by 2 bases and J by 6 bases, with 22 bases between them. There are 17 residues in the CDR3.

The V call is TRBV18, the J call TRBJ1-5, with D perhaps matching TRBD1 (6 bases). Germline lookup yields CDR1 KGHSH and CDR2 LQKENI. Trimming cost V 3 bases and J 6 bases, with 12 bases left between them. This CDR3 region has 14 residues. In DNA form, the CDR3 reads TGTGCCAGCTCACCCGGACAGTATATTCAGCCCCAGCATTTT. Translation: CASSPGQYIQPQHF.

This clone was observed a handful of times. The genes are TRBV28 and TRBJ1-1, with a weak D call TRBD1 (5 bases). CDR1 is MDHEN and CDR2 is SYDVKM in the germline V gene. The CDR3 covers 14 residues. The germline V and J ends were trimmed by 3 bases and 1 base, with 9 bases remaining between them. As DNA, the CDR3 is TGTGCCAGCAGTTTTTTAAGGGGGAACACTGAAGCTTTCTTT. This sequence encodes CASSFLRGNTEAFF.

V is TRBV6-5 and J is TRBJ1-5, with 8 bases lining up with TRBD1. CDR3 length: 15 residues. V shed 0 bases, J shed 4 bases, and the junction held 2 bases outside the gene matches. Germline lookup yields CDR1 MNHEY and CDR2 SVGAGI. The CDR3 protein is CASSYSQGVNQPQHF. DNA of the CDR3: TGTGCCAGCAGTTACTCACAGGGGGTTAATCAGCCCCAGCATTTT.

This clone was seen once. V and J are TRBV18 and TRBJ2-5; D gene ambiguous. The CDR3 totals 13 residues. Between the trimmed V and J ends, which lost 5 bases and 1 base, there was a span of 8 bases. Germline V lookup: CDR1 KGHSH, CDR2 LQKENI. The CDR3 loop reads CASSVGSQETQYF. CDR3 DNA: TGTGCCAGCTCAGTAGGATCCCAAGAGACCCAGTACTTC.

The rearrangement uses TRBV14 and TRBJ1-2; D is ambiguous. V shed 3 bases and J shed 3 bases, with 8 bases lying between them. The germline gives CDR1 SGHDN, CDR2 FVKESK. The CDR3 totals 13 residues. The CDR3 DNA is TGTGCCAGCAGCCAGGGCCAGTACTATGGCTACACCTTC. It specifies CASSQGQYYGYTF.

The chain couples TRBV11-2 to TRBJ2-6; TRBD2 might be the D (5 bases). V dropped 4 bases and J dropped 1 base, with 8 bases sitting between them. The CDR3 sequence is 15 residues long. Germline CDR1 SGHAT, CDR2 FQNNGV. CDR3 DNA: TGTGCCAGCAGCTGGACTCGTTCTGGGGCCAACGTCCTGACTTTC. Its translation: CASSWTRSGANVLTF.

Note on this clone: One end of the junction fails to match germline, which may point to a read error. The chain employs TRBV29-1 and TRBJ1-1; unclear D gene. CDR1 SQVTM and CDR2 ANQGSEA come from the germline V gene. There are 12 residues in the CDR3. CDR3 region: CSVEVGNTGAFF. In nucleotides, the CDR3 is TGCAGCGTAGAAGTGGGGAACACGGGAGCTTTCTTT.

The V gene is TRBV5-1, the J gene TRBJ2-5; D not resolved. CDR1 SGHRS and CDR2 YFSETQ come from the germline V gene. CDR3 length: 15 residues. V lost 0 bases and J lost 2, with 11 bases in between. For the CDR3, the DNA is TGCGCCAGCAGCTTGGGGCCCGCGCCACAAGAGACCCAGTACTTC. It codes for CASSLGPAPQETQYF.

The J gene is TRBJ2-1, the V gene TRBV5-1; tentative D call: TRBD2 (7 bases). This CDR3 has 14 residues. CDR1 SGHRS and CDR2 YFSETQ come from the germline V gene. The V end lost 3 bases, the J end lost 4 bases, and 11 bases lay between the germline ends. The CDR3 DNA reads TGCGCCAGCAGCTCTAGGGGGGGATACAATGAGCAGTTCTTC. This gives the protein CASSSRGGYNEQFF.

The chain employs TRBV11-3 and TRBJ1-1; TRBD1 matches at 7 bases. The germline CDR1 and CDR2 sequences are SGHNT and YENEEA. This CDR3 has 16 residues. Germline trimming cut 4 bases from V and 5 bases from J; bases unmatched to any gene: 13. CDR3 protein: CASSSGVAGGGTEAFF. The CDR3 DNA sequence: TGTGCCAGCAGCTCAGGGGTCGCAGGGGGAGGAACTGAAGCTTTCTTT.

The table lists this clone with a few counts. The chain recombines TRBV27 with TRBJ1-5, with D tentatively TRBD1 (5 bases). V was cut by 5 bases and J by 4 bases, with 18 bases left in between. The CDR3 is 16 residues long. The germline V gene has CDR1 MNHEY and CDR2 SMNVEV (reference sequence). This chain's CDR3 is CASSPPARERNQPQHF. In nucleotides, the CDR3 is TGTGCCAGCAGTCCGCCGGCCAGGGAGAGGAATCAGCCCCAGCATTTT.

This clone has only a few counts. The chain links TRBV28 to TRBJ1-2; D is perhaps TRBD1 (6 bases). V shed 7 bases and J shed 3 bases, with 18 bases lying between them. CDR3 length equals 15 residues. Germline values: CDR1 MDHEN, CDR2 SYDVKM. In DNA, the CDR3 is TGTGCCAGCAACTTTAAAGGGGGGCTACACTATGGCTACACCTTC. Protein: CASNFKGGLHYGYTF.

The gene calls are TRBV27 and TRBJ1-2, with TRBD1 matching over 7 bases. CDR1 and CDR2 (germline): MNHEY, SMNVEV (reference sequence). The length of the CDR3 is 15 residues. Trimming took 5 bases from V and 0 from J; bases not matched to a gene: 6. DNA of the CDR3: TGTGCCAGCAGTGGACCCGGGACAGCTAACTATGGCTACACCTTC. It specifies CASSGPGTANYGYTF.

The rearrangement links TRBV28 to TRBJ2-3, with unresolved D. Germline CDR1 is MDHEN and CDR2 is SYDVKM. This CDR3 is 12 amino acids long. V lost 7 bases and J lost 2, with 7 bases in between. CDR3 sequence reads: CASTTTTDTQYF. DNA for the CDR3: TGTGCCAGCACCACGACCACAGATACGCAGTATTTT.